This is a list of T cell receptor beta chains from one sample in a study of OX40 agonist ivuxolimab in advanced cancers. Using immunoSEQ multiplex PCR, the repertoire was profiled, and TCRdb retains in-frame clones only, with some absent. Of 20,000 to 30,000 clones listed, under 90% are singletons. The specimen comprised CD4+ or CD8+ T cells sorted from blood, sampled in a trial of the OX40 agonist ivuxolimab. The receptors were sampled from an adult with an advanced solid tumor such as melanoma, head and neck, liver or kidney cancer. Both conserved end residues are part of each CDR3.

len: 16; j_gene: TRBJ2-3; v_gene: TRBV5-1; CDR3aa: CASSPPDKGGLDTQYF
len: 14; j_gene: TRBJ2-7; v_gene: TRBV2; CDR3aa: CASSGDRGIGEQYF
len: 15; j_gene: -; v_gene: TRBV4-1; CDR3aa: CASSQMGQGGYEQYF
len: 13; j_gene: TRBJ1-2; v_gene: TRBV4-1; CDR3aa: CASSQPGLERLAF
len: 12; j_gene: TRBJ2-2; v_gene: TRBV7-9; CDR3aa: CASSFKAGELFF
len: 12; j_gene: TRBJ2-7; v_gene: TRBV29-1; CDR3aa: CSVLSGAYEQYF
len: 13; j_gene: TRBJ1-3; v_gene: TRBV29-1; CDR3aa: CSVGYGSGNTIYF
len: 11; j_gene: TRBJ2-1; v_gene: TRBV7-6; CDR3aa: CAVRAYNEQFF
len: 15; j_gene: TRBJ2-1; v_gene: TRBV5-1; CDR3aa: CASSPSGGAFGEQFF
len: 11; j_gene: TRBJ2-3; v_gene: TRBV5-4; CDR3aa: CASSLADTQYF
len: 15; j_gene: TRBJ1-2; v_gene: TRBV7-8; CDR3aa: CASSLAGRTGYGYTF
len: 16; j_gene: TRBJ1-5; v_gene: TRBV19; CDR3aa: CASSIQGVRENQPQHF
len: 17; j_gene: TRBJ2-3; v_gene: TRBV5-1; CDR3aa: CASSSLLQGARTDTQYF
len: 11; j_gene: TRBJ2-7; v_gene: TRBV20-1; CDR3aa: CSARTGPQQYF
len: 12; j_gene: TRBJ1-1; v_gene: TRBV19; CDR3aa: CASSILGTEAFF
len: 16; j_gene: TRBJ2-6; v_gene: TRBV6-6; CDR3aa: CASSLQGDGGANVLTF
len: 16; j_gene: TRBJ2-3; v_gene: TRBV13; CDR3aa: CASSLGLAGPTDTQYF
len: 15; j_gene: TRBJ2-1; v_gene: TRBV5-1; CDR3aa: CASSLLSGGDNEQFF
len: 14; j_gene: TRBJ1-2; v_gene: TRBV27; CDR3aa: CASSHSGGGDGYTF
len: 16; j_gene: TRBJ1-2; v_gene: TRBV7-9; CDR3aa: CASSLVGQDRNYGYTF
len: 15; j_gene: TRBJ2-2; v_gene: TRBV7-6; CDR3aa: CASSLLGGVGGELFF
len: 14; j_gene: TRBJ1-1; v_gene: TRBV7-9; CDR3aa: CASSLGGRNTEAFF
len: 15; j_gene: TRBJ2-1; v_gene: TRBV4-1; CDR3aa: CASSQGGLNHNEQFF
len: 15; j_gene: TRBJ2-1; v_gene: TRBV5-1; CDR3aa: CASSQGLAGDNEQFF
len: 21; j_gene: TRBJ1-1; v_gene: TRBV12-5; CDR3aa: CASGLYPWGRKTGTDNTEAFF
len: 15; j_gene: TRBJ1-1; v_gene: TRBV11-2; CDR3aa: CASSLRTDPNTEAFF
len: 17; j_gene: TRBJ1-2; v_gene: TRBV4-1; CDR3aa: CASSPDVSPPNNYGYTF
len: 11; j_gene: TRBJ2-4; v_gene: TRBV20-1; CDR3aa: CSAREEGRVYF
len: 13; j_gene: TRBJ2-7; v_gene: TRBV4-1; CDR3aa: CASSQEGGMTEYF
len: 14; j_gene: TRBJ1-1; v_gene: TRBV7-9; CDR3aa: CASSPGGLDTEAFF
len: 19; j_gene: TRBJ1-3; v_gene: TRBV4-1; CDR3aa: CASSQVWETGFSSGNTIYF